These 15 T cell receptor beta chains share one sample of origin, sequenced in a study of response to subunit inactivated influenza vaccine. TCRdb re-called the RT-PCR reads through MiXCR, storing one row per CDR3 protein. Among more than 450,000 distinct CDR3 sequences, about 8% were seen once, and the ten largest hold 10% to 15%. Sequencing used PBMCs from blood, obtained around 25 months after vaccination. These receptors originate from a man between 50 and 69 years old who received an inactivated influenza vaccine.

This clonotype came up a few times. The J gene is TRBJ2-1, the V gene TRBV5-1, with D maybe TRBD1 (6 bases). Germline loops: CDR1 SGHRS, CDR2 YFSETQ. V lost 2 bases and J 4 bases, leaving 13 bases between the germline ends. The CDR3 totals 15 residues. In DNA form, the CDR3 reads TGCGCCAGCAGCTTTAACACAGGGCGGTACAATGAGCAGTTCTTC. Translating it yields CASSFNTGRYNEQFF.

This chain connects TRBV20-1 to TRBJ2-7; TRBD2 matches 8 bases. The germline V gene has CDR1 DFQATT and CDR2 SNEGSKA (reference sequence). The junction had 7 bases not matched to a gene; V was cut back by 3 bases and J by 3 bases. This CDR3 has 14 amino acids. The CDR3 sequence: CSASSASGYYEQYF. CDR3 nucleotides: TGCAGTGCTAGTTCCGCTAGCGGGTACTACGAGCAGTACTTC.

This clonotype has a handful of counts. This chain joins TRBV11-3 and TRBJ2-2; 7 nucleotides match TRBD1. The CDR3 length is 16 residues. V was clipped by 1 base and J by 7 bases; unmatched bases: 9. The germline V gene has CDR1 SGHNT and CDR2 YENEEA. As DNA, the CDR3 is TGTGCCAGCAGCTTAGTAGGGGGCTCCCTAGGCGGGGAGCTGTTTTTT. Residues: CASSLVGGSLGGELFF.

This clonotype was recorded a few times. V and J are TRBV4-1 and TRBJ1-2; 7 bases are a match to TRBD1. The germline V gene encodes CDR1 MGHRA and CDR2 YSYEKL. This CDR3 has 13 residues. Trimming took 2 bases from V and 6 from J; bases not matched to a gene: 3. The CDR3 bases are TGCGCCAGCAGCCAACGGACAGGCCATGGCTACACCTTC. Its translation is CASSQRTGHGYTF.

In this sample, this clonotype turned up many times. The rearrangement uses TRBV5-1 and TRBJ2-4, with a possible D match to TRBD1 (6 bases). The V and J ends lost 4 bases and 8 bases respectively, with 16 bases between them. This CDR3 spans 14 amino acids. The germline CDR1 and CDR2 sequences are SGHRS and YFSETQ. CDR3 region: CASSDGTLGYIQYF. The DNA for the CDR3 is TGCGCCAGCAGCGACGGGACATTAGGATACATTCAGTACTTC.

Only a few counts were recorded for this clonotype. The CDR3 reads CSVPEEDTQYF. In DNA, the CDR3 is TGCAGCGTCCCGGAGGAGGATACGCAGTATTTT. This chain joins TRBV29-1 and TRBJ2-3, with D tentatively TRBD2 (5 bases). The CDR3 runs 11 residues. Trimming left V 6 bases short and J 6 bases short, with 10 bases between. CDR1 and CDR2 from the germline V gene are SQVTM and ANQGSEA.

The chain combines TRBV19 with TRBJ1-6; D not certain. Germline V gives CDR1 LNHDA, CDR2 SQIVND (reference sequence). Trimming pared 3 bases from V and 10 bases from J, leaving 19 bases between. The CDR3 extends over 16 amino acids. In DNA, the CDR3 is TGTGCCAGTAGTATCCCCCAGGAGAATCTCTACTCACCCCTCCACTTT. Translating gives CASSIPQENLYSPLHF.

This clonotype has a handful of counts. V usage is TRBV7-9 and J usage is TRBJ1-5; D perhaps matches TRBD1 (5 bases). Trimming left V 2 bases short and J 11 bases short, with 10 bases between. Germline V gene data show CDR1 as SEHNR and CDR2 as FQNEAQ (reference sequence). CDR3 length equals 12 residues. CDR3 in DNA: TGTGCCAGCAGCTTACCGGCAGGGACCCAGCATTTT. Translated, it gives CASSLPAGTQHF.

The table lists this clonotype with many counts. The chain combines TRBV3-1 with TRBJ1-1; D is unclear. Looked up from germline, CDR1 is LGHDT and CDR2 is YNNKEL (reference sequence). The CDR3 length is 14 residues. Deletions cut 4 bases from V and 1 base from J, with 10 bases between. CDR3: CASSPRHTNTEAFF. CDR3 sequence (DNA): TGTGCCAGCAGCCCCCGACATACGAACACTGAAGCTTTCTTT. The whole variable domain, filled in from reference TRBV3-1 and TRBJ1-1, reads DTAVSQTPKYLVTQMGNDKSIKCEQNLGHDTMYWYKQDSKKFLKIMFSYNNKELIINETVPNRFSPKSPDKAHLNLHINSLELGDSAVYFCASSPRHTNTEAFFGQGTRLTVV.

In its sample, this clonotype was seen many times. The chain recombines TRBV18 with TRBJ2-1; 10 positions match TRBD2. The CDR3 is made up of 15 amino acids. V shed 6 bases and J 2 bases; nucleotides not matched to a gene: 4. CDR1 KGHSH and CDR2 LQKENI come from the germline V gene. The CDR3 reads CASSRTSGTYNEQFF. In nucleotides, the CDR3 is TGTGCCAGCTCCCGAACTAGCGGGACCTACAATGAGCAGTTCTTC. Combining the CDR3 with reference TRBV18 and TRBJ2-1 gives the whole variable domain NAGVMQNPRHLVRRRGQEARLRCSPMKGHSHVYWYRQLPEEGLKFMVYLQKENIIDESGMPKERFSAEFPKEGPSILRIQQVVRGDSAAYFCASSRTSGTYNEQFFGPGTRLTVL.

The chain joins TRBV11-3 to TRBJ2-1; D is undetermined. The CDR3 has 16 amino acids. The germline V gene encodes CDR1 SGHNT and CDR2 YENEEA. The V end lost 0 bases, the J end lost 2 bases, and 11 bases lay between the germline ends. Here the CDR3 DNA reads TGTGCCAGCAGCTTAGATCCTTTGCCCCCCTACAATGAGCAGTTCTTC. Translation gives CASSLDPLPPYNEQFF.

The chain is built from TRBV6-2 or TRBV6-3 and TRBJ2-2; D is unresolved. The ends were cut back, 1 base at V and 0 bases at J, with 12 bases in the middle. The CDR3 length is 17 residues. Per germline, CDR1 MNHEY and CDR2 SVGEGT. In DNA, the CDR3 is TGTGCCAGCAGTTACTTGGCTACCCTCACGAACACCGGGGAGCTGTTTTTT. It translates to CASSYLATLTNTGELFF.

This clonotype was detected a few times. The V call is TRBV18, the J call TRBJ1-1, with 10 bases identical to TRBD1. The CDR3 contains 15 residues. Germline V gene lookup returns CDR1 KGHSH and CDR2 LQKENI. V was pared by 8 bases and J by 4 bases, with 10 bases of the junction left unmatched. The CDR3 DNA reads TGTGCCAGCCAGAGACAGGGGGCTGGTGGCACTGAAGCTTTCTTT. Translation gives CASQRQGAGGTEAFF.

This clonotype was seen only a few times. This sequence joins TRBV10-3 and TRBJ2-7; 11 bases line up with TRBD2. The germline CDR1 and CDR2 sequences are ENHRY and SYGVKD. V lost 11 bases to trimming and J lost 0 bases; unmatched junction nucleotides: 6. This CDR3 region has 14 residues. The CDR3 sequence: CAAGTSGRSYEQYF. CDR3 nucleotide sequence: TGTGCCGCAGGGACTAGCGGACGCTCCTACGAGCAGTACTTC.

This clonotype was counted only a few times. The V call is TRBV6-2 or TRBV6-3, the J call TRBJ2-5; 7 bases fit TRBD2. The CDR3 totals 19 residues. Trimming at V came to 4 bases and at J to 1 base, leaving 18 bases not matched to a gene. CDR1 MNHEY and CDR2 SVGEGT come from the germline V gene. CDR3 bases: TGTGCCAGCAGTTGGGCCAGCGGGACGCATACACTGATCCAAGAGACCCAGTACTTC. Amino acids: CASSWASGTHTLIQETQYF.